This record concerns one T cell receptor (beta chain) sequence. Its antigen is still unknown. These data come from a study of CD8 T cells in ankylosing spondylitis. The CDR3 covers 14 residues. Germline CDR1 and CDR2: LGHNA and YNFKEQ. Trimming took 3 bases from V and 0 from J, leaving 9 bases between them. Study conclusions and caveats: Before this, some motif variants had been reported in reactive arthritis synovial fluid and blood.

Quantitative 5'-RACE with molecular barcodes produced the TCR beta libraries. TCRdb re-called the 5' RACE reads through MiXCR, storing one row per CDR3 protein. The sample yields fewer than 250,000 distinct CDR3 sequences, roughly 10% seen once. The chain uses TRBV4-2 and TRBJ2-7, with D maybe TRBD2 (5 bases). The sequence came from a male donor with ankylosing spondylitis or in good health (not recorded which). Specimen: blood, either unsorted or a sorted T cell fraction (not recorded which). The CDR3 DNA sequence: TGTGCCAGCAGCCACCAACGGGACTCCTACGAGCAGTACTTC. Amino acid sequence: CASSHQRDSYEQYF.